Listed below are T cell receptor beta chains from one sample, sequenced in a study of OX40 agonist ivuxolimab in advanced cancers. Using immunoSEQ multiplex PCR, the repertoire was profiled, and TCRdb retains in-frame clones only, with some absent. The sample lists more than 70,000 clones; almost 95% were seen once. The input for sequencing was CD4+ or CD8+ T cells sorted from blood, taken in a trial of the OX40 agonist ivuxolimab. All receptors come from an adult with an advanced solid tumor such as melanoma, head and neck, liver or kidney cancer. The CDR3 runs from the conserved cysteine through the conserved F or W. Fields, in order: J gene, clone size, V gene, D gene, CDR3 protein, CDR3 DNA. A D gene is named only where the DNA matches it firmly. Size is omitted from some rows. Given values are once, few, many or a class for expanded clones.

TRBJ1-5,NA,TRBV2,NA,CASSPRTASNQPQHF,TGTGCCAGCAGCCCCCGGACCGCTAGCAATCAGCCCCAGCATTTT
TRBJ1-2,NA,TRBV5-1,TRBD1,CASSPDRGQGGYTF,TGCGCCAGCAGTCCGGACAGGGGGCAAGGTGGCTACACCTTC
TRBJ1-2,NA,TRBV5-4,NA,CASSLGVWDGYTF,TGTGCCAGCAGCTTGGGGGTTTGGGATGGCTACACCTTC
TRBJ2-5,NA,TRBV5-1,NA,CASRGGETQYF,TGCGCCAGCAGGGGGGGCGAGACCCAGTACTTC
TRBJ2-3,NA,TRBV28,NA,CASSWGFTDTQYF,TGTGCCAGCAGTTGGGGGTTCACAGATACGCAGTATTTT
TRBJ2-7,once,TRBV10-2,NA,CASSPRQASSPYRQYF,TGCGCCAGCAGCCCCCGACAGGCGTCTTCACCGTACCGGCAGTACTTC
TRBJ1-5,NA,TRBV6-5,NA,CASSYRGGDQPQHF,TGTGCCAGCAGTTACCGGGGGGGAGATCAGCCCCAGCATTTT
TRBJ1-2,NA,TRBV7-9,NA,CASSLDSRTSGTYGYTF,TGTGCCAGCAGCTTAGATTCAAGAACGTCCGGGACCTATGGCTACACCTTC
TRBJ1-2,NA,TRBV5-1,TRBD1,CASSVTGDGYTF,TGCGCCAGCAGTGTCACAGGGGATGGCTACACCTTC
TRBJ1-1,NA,TRBV2,TRBD1,CASRPLTGTGGHNTEAFF,TGTGCCAGCAGACCCCTTACCGGGACAGGGGGCCACAACACTGAAGCTTTCTTT
TRBJ1-5,NA,TRBV7-7,NA,CASSLAPGNPGPQHF,TGTGCTAGCAGCTTAGCCCCCGGAAATCCCGGGCCCCAGCATTTT
TRBJ2-3,NA,TRBV5-1,TRBD1,CASSMGQARDTQYF,TGCGCCAGCAGCATGGGACAGGCCAGGGATACGCAGTATTTT
TRBJ2-7,few,TRBV2,TRBD1,CASSGPGQGAYEQYF,TGTGCCAGCAGTGGACCGGGACAGGGTGCCTACGAGCAGTACTTC
TRBJ1-2,NA,TRBV15,NA,CATSRERGNYGYTF,TGTGCCACCAGCAGAGAAAGGGGTAACTATGGCTACACCTTC
TRBJ2-5,NA,TRBV5-1,TRBD1,CASSPLTGASGETQYF,TGCGCCAGCAGCCCACTAACAGGGGCCTCCGGGGAGACCCAGTACTTC
TRBJ1-4,NA,TRBV7-6,TRBD1,CASSLGGTVNEKLFF,TGTGCCAGCAGCTTAGGGGGGACAGTTAATGAAAAACTGTTTTTT
TRBJ2-1,NA,TRBV5-1,TRBD2,CASSGLTSGSSNEQFF,TGCGCCAGCAGCGGGCTGACTAGCGGGAGCTCCAATGAGCAGTTCTTC
TRBJ1-4,NA,TRBV5-1,NA,CASSREGGLGEKLFF,TGCGCCAGCAGCCGGGAAGGTGGGCTAGGAGAAAAACTGTTTTTT
TRBJ2-3,NA,TRBV27,TRBD2,CASTRLATDTQYF,TGTGCCAGCACCCGACTAGCGACAGATACGCAGTATTTT
TRBJ2-7,NA,TRBV11-3,NA,CASSFNRDYSYEQYF,TGTGCCAGCAGCTTCAACAGGGACTACTCCTACGAGCAGTACTTC
TRBJ2-1,NA,TRBV2,TRBD2,CASSQLAGGTNEQFF,TGTGCCAGCAGCCAACTAGCGGGAGGGACCAATGAGCAGTTCTTC
TRBJ1-1,NA,TRBV6-6,NA,CATGAEGFGTEAFF,TGTGCCACCGGGGCCGAGGGATTCGGTACTGAAGCTTTCTTT
TRBJ2-5,NA,TRBV10-3,TRBD2,CAISEWGGGSGETQYF,TGTGCCATCAGTGAATGGGGCGGGGGTTCGGGAGAGACCCAGTACTTC
TRBJ2-1,NA,TRBV30,TRBD2,CAWTPDGRNRFF,TGTGCCTGGACCCCTGACGGGAGGAATCGGTTCTTC
TRBJ1-5,NA,TRBV28,NA,CASSPPNQPQHF,TGTGCCAGCAGCCCACCTAATCAGCCCCAGCATTTT
TRBJ2-3,NA,TRBV10-2,TRBD2,CASSESSGASGATDTQYF,TGCGCCAGCAGTGAGTCGAGTGGTGCTAGCGGGGCCACAGATACGCAGTATTTT
TRBJ2-1,NA,TRBV5-1,NA,CASSLEPKQGVQFF,TGCGCCAGCAGCTTGGAGCCCAAACAGGGTGTGCAGTTCTTC
TRBJ2-1,NA,TRBV10-3,NA,CAISVGGAAYNEQFF,TGTGCCATCAGTGTGGGGGGGGCCGCATACAATGAGCAGTTCTTC
TRBJ1-1,NA,TRBV11-2,NA,CASSLGRGQNTEAFF,TGTGCCAGCAGCTTGGGCCGGGGGCAAAACACTGAAGCTTTCTTT
TRBJ2-6,NA,TRBV5-1,NA,CASSFDPSGANVLTF,TGCGCCAGCAGCTTTGACCCTTCTGGGGCCAACGTCCTGACTTTC
TRBJ2-2,NA,TRBV5-3,NA,CARSRRVRGTGELFF,TGTGCCAGAAGCCGCAGGGTGAGAGGAACCGGGGAGCTGTTTTTT
TRBJ1-6,NA,TRBV5-1,NA,CASSLEGSPLHF,TGCGCCAGCAGCTTGGAAGGATCACCCCTCCACTTT
TRBJ1-5,NA,TRBV10-3,NA,CAISESRSGGSNQPQHF,TGTGCCATCAGTGAGTCGAGATCAGGTGGTAGCAATCAGCCCCAGCATTTT
TRBJ1-5,NA,TRBV2,NA,CASSSARAGQPQHF,TGTGCCAGCAGCTCCGCCCGGGCGGGTCAGCCCCAGCATTTT
TRBJ2-1,NA,TRBV25-1,TRBD2,CASSELGGRANEQFF,TGTGCCAGCAGTGAATTGGGCGGGAGGGCCAATGAGCAGTTCTTC
TRBJ1-6,NA,TRBV5-4,TRBD1,CASTRSRGPDNSPLHF,TGTGCCAGCACCCGGAGCAGGGGGCCTGATAATTCACCCCTCCACTTT
TRBJ2-1,once,TRBV29-1,TRBD2,CSLGLAGIDEQFF,TGCAGCTTGGGACTAGCGGGTATCGATGAGCAGTTCTTC
TRBJ2-7,NA,TRBV7-2,TRBD2,CASSPGGGGIYEQYF,TGTGCCAGCAGCCCTGGGGGCGGGGGGATCTACGAGCAGTACTTC
TRBJ1-3,NA,TRBV2,TRBD1,CASTMSRGGNTIYF,TGTGCCAGCACCATGAGCAGGGGGGGGAACACCATATATTTT
TRBJ1-1,NA,TRBV18,NA,CASSQTEEDTEAFF,TGTGCCAGCTCACAGACAGAGGAGGATACTGAAGCTTTCTTT
TRBJ2-6,NA,TRBV7-9,NA,CASSPRSSGANVLTF,TGTGCCAGCAGCCCCCGGTCTTCTGGGGCCAACGTCCTGACTTTC
TRBJ2-3,NA,TRBV7-2,NA,CASSILRDTQYF,TGTGCCAGCAGCATCCTAAGAGATACGCAGTATTTT
TRBJ2-1,NA,TRBV5-1,NA,CASSLGQSSGPTEQFF,TGCGCCAGCAGCTTGGGACAGTCCTCTGGTCCTACTGAGCAGTTCTTC
TRBJ1-1,NA,TRBV4-2,NA,CASSSQGGNTEAFF,TGTGCCAGCAGCAGTCAGGGCGGAAACACTGAAGCTTTCTTT
TRBJ2-5,NA,TRBV6-1,NA,CASSDQETQYF,TGTGCCAGCAGTGATCAAGAGACCCAGTACTTC
TRBJ1-5,once,TRBV6-1,TRBD1,CASSVSGTGNQPQHF,TGTGCCAGCAGTGTATCCGGGACAGGGAATCAGCCCCAGCATTTT
TRBJ1-5,NA,TRBV5-1,NA,CASSPDNQPQHF,TGCGCCAGCAGCCCGGACAATCAGCCCCAGCATTTT
TRBJ2-1,once,TRBV15,NA,CATSRGSSRGFF,TGTGCCACCAGCAGAGGGAGTAGCCGGGGGTTCTTC
TRBJ1-5,NA,TRBV19,NA,CASSIALSVKGKNQPQHF,TGTGCCAGTAGTATAGCCCTATCTGTAAAGGGGAAAAATCAGCCCCAGCATTTT
TRBJ1-1,NA,TRBV6-5,NA,CASSYIWGMGTEAFF,TGTGCCAGCAGTTACATTTGGGGCATGGGCACTGAAGCTTTCTTT
TRBJ2-5,NA,TRBV7-2,NA,CASSRRGETQYF,TGTGCCAGCAGCAGACGCGGAGAGACCCAGTACTTC
TRBJ1-2,few,TRBV25-1,NA,CASSDPSRGRSYGYTF,TGTGCCAGCAGTGACCCGTCACGGGGGCGGAGCTATGGCTACACCTTC
TRBJ1-1,NA,TRBV5-1,NA,CASSLDGGNRVGNTEAFF,TGCGCCAGCAGCTTGGATGGGGGAAATCGGGTTGGGAACACTGAAGCTTTCTTT
TRBJ2-1,NA,TRBV5-1,TRBD2,CASSLRRRIAGGPYNEQFF,TGCGCCAGCAGCTTGCGAAGGAGAATAGCGGGGGGGCCCTACAATGAGCAGTTCTTC
TRBJ1-3,NA,TRBV6-1,NA,CASSEGRLKLGNTIYF,TGTGCCAGCAGTGAAGGGCGACTTAAGCTTGGAAACACCATATATTTT
TRBJ2-5,NA,TRBV14,TRBD2,CASSQDWARASGTQYF,TGTGCCAGCAGCCAAGATTGGGCCAGAGCTAGCGGGACCCAGTACTTC
TRBJ2-3,NA,TRBV4-1,TRBD2,CASSQDGLAGVVDTQYF,TGCGCCAGCAGCCAAGACGGTCTAGCGGGAGTGGTAGATACGCAGTATTTT
TRBJ2-1,once,TRBV7-2,TRBD2,CASSLAGLAGGGQFF,TGTGCCAGCAGCTTAGCGGGACTAGCGGGAGGGGGGCAGTTCTTC
TRBJ1-1,few,TRBV30,NA,CAWGDRYTEAFF,TGTGCCTGGGGCGACAGGTACACTGAAGCTTTCTTT
TRBJ2-5,NA,TRBV7-2,TRBD2,CASSRNIPLAGVPGTQYF,TGTGCCAGCAGCCGTAACATCCCCTTAGCGGGGGTACCTGGTACCCAGTACTTC